This T cell receptor beta chain was identified during a study of T cells in Graves' hyperthyroidism and ophthalmopathy. The CDR3 regions of TCR beta were amplified from RNA transcripts. The study used the HTBI primer set for a first-round RT-PCR of the TCR CDR3. Using its own MiXCR run on the multiplex PCR reads, TCRdb lists one record per CDR3 protein. This table holds hundreds of thousands of distinct CDR3 sequences, about 14% found once. This CDR3 is built from 14 residues. Germline V gene data show CDR1 as MNHNS and CDR2 as SASEGT. Trimming removed 5 bases at V and 0 bases at J, with 8 bases between. Thyroid ultrasound and orbital computed tomography, with clinical symptoms and serum thyroxine and TRAb, informed diagnoses. The PBMCs had their origin in 10 ml of fresh peripheral blood.

What was sequenced was blood. This sequence joins TRBV6-1 and TRBJ2-4; D uncertain. This TCR was sampled from a woman between 40 and 50 years old with Graves' ophthalmopathy. The CDR3 nucleotides read TGTGCCAGCAGTCCAAGATTAGCCAAAAACATTCAGTACTTC. This sequence encodes CASSPRLAKNIQYF.